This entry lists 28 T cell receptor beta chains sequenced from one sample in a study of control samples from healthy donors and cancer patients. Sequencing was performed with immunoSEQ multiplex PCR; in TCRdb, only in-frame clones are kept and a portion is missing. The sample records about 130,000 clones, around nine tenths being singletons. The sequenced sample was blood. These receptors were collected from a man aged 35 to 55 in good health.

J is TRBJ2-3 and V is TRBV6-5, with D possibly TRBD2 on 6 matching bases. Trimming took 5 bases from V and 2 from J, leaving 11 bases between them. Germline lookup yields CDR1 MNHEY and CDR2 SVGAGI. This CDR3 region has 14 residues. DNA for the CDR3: TGTGCCAGCAGTACCCGGGGGACCACAGATACGCAGTATTTT. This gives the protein CASSTRGTTDTQYF.

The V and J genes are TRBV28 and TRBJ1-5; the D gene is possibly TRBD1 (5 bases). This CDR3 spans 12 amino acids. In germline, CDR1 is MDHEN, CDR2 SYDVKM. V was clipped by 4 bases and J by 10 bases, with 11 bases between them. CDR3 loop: CASSSGYIPQHF. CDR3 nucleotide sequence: TGTGCCAGCAGTTCAGGGTATATACCCCAGCATTTT.

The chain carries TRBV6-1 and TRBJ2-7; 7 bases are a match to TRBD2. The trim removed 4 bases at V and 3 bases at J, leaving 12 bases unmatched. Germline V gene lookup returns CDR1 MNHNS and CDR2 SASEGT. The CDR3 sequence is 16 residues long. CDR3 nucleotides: TGTGCCAGCAGTGCCTATCCTCCGGGACTAAACTACGAGCAGTACTTC. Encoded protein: CASSAYPPGLNYEQYF.

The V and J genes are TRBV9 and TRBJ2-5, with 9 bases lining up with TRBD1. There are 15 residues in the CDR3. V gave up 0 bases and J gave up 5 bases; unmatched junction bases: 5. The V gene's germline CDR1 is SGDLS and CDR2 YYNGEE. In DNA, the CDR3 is TGTGCCAGCAGCGTAGTGGGACAGGGTATCGAGACCCAGTACTTC. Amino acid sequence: CASSVVGQGIETQYF.

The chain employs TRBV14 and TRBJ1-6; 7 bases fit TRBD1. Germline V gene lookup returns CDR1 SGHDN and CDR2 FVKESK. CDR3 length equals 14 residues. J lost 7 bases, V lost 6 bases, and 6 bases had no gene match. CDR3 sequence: CASRLRGGNSPLHF. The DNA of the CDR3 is TGTGCCAGCAGACTACGAGGGGGCAATTCACCCCTCCACTTT.

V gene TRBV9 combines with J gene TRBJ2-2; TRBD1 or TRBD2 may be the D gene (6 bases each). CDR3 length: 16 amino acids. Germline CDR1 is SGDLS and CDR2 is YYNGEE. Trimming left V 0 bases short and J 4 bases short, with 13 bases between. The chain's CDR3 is CASSVAGGQFTGELFF. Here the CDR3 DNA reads TGTGCCAGCAGCGTAGCTGGGGGGCAGTTCACCGGGGAGCTGTTTTTT.

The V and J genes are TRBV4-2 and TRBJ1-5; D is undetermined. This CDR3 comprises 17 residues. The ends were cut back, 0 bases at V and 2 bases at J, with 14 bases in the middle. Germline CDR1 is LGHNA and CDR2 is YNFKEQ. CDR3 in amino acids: CASSQDPQPSGNQPQHF. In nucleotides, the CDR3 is TGTGCCAGCAGCCAAGATCCTCAGCCAAGCGGCAATCAGCCCCAGCATTTT.

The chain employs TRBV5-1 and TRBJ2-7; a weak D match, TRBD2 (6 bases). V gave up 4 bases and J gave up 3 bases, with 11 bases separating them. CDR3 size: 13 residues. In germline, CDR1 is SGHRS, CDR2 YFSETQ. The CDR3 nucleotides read TGCGCCAGCAGCCCTCCGGGGGACTACGAGCAGTACTTC. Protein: CASSPPGDYEQYF.

The CDR3 DNA reads as TGTGCCAGCAGCGCCGCACAGGGGTGGGAGCAGTACTTC. Encoded protein: CASSAAQGWEQYF. The rearrangement links TRBV28 to TRBJ2-5; 7 bases map to TRBD1. Germline assignment: CDR1 MDHEN and CDR2 SYDVKM. V gave up 6 bases and J gave up 11 bases; unmatched junction bases: 12. The CDR3 has 13 amino acids.

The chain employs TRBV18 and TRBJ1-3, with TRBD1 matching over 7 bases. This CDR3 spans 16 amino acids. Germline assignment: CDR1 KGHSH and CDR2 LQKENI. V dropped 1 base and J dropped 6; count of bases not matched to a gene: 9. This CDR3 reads CASSPRKGQLINTIYF. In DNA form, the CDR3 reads TGTGCCAGCTCACCACGAAAGGGACAGCTTATAAACACCATATATTTT.

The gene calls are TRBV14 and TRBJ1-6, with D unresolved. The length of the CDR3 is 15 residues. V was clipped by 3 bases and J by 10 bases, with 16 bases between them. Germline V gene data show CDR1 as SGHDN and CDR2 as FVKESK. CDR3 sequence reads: CASSQTLLNRSPLHF. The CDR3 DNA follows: TGTGCCAGCAGCCAGACTCTCCTAAACCGGTCACCCCTCCACTTT.

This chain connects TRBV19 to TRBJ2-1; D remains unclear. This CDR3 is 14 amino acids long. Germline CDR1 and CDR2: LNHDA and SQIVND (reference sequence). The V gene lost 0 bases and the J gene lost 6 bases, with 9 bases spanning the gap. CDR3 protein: CASSIESNVNEQFF. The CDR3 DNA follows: TGTGCCAGTAGTATAGAGTCGAACGTCAATGAGCAGTTCTTC.

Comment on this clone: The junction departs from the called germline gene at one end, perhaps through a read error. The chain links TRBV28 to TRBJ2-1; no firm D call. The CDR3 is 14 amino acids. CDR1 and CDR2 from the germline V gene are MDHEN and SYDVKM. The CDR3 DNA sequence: TGTGCCAGCAGATTATTATCCAGCACCAATGAGCAGTTCTTC. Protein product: CASRLLSSTNEQFF.

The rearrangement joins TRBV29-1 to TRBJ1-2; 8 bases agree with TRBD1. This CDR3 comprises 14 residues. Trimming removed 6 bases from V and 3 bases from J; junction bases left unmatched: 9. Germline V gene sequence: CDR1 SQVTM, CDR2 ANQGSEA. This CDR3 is CSVDSRGRDYGYTF. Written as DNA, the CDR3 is TGCAGCGTGGATTCCAGGGGGCGAGACTATGGCTACACCTTC.

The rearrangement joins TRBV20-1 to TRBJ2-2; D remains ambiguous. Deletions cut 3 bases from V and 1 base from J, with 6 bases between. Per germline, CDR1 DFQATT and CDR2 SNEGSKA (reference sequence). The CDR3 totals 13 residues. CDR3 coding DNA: TGCAGTGCTAGTACCGAGAACACCGGGGAGCTGTTTTTT. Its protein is CSASTENTGELFF.

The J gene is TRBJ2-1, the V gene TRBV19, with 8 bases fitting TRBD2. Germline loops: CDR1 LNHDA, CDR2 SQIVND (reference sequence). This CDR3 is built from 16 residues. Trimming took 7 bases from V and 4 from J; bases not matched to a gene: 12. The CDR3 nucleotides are TGTGCCAGTACCACCTTAGCGGGGAACCATTACAATGAGCAGTTCTTC. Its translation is CASTTLAGNHYNEQFF.

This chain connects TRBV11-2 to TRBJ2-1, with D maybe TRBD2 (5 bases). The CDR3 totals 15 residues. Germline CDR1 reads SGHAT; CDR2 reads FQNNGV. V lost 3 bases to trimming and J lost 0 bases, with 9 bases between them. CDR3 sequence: CASSLIRGSYNEQFF. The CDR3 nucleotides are TGTGCCAGCAGCTTGATCCGGGGCTCCTACAATGAGCAGTTCTTC.

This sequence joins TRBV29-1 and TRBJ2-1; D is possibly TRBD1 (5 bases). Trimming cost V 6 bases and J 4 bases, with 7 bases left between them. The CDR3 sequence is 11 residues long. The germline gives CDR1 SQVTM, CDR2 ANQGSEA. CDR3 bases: TGCAGCGTACGACAGTACAATGAGCAGTTCTTC. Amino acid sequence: CSVRQYNEQFF.

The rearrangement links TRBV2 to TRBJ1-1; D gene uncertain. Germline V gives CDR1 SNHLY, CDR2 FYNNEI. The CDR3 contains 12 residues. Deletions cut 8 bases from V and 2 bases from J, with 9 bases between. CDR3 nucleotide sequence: TGTGCCAGCGGGTTCGGTAACACTGAAGCTTTCTTT. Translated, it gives CASGFGNTEAFF.

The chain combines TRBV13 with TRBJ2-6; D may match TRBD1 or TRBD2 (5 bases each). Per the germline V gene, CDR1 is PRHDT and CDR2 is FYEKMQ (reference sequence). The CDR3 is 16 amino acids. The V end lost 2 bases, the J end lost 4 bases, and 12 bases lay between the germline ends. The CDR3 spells CASSLFGAKGANVLTF. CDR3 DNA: TGTGCCAGCAGCTTATTCGGGGCGAAGGGGGCCAACGTCCTGACTTTC.

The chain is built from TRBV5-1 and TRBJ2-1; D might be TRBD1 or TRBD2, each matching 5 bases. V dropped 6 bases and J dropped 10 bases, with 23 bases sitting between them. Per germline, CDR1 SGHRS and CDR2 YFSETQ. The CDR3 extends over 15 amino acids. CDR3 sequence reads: CASTAGTQVIGEQFF. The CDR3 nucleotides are TGCGCCAGCACCGCCGGGACCCAGGTCATTGGGGAGCAGTTCTTC.

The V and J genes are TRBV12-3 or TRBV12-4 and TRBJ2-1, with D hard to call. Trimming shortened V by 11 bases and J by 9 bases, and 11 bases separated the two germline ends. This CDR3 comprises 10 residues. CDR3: CASAVREQFF. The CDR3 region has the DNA TGTGCCTCAGCCGTACGTGAGCAGTTCTTC.

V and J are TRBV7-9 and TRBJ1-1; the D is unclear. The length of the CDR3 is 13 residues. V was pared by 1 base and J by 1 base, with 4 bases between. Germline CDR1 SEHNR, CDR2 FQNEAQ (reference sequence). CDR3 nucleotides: TGTGCCAGCAGCTTAGGGGAGAACACTGAAGCTTTCTTT. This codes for CASSLGENTEAFF. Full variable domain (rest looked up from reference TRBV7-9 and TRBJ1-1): DTGVSQNPRHKITKRGQNVTFRCDPISEHNRLYWYRQTLGQGPEFLTYFQNEAQLEKSRLLSDRFSAERPKGSFSTLEIQRTEQGDSAMYLCASSLGENTEAFFGQGTRLTVV.

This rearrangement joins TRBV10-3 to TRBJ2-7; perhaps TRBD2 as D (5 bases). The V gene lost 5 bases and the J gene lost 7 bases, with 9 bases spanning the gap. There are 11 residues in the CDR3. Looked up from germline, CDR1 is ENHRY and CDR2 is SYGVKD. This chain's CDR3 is CAISMSGEQYF. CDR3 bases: TGTGCCATCAGTATGAGCGGTGAGCAGTACTTC.

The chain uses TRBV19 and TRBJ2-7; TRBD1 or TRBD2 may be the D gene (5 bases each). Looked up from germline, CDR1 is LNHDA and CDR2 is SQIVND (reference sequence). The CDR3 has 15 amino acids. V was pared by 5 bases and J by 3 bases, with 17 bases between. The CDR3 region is CASSSPGADFYEQYF. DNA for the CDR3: TGTGCCAGTAGTTCTCCCGGGGCCGACTTCTACGAGCAGTACTTC.

The CDR3 DNA follows: TGCGCCAGCAGTTCCCCTCCCCACGGTTACCAAGAGACCCAGTACTTC. This encodes CASSSPPHGYQETQYF. The V call is TRBV23-1, the J call TRBJ2-5; D remains unclear. TRBV23-1 is marked as an open reading frame, function uncertain. The V and J ends lost 5 bases and 0 bases respectively, with 16 bases between them. This CDR3 comprises 16 residues.

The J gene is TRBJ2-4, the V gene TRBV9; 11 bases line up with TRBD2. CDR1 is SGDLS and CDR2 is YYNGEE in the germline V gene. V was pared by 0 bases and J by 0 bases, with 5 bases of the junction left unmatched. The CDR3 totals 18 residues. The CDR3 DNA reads TGTGCCAGCAGCGTAGCTCCTAGCGGGGGGCTAGCCAAAAACATTCAGTACTTC. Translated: CASSVAPSGGLAKNIQYF.

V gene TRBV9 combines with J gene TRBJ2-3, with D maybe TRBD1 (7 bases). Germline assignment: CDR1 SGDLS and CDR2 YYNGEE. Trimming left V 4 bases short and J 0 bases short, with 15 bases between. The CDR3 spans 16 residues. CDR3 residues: CASSIKQGTSTDTQYF. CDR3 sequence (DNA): TGTGCCAGCAGCATTAAACAGGGGACTAGCACAGATACGCAGTATTTT.